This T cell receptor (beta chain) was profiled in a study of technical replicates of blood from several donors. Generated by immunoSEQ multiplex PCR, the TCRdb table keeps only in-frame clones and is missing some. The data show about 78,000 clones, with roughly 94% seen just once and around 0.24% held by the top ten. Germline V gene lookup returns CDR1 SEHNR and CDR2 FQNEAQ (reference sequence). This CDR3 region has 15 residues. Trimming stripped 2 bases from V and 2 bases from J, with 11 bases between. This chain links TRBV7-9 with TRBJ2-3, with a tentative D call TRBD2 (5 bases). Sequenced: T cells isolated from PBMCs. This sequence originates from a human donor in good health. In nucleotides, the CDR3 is TGTGCCAGCAGCTTATTGGCGGACTTCACAGATACGCAGTATTTT. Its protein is CASSLLADFTDTQYF. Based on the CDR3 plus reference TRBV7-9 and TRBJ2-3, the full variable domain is DTGVSQNPRHKITKRGQNVTFRCDPISEHNRLYWYRQTLGQGPEFLTYFQNEAQLEKSRLLSDRFSAERPKGSFSTLEIQRTEQGDSAMYLCASSLLADFTDTQYFGPGTRLTVL.